These 5 T cell receptor beta chains share one sample of origin, sequenced in a study of cytomegalovirus exposure and HLA in healthy donors. 60 Vbeta and 13 Jbeta primers were used in PCR. Assay used: immunoSEQ multiplex PCR; TCRdb lists only in-frame clones, some missing. There are 150,000 to 200,000 clones in the sample; around 77% occur only once, and 1.5% to 2% lies in the top ten. The sequencing input was PBMCs. These receptors were obtained from a woman in her 30s in good health and CMV-seronegative.

The gene calls are TRBV29-1 and TRBJ2-1; 12 positions match TRBD1. This CDR3 is 13 amino acids long. Trimming cost V 6 bases and J 9 bases; bases outside gene matches: 6. Germline CDR1 is SQVTM and CDR2 is ANQGSEA. Written as DNA, the CDR3 is TGCAGCGTCGCCGGGACAGGGGGCGGTGAGCAGTTCTTC. Translation: CSVAGTGGGEQFF.

The rearrangement links TRBV6-1 to TRBJ2-7, with D maybe TRBD1 (6 bases). Germline CDR1 and CDR2: MNHNS and SASEGT. Trimming cost V 10 bases and J 3 bases, with 13 bases left between them. This CDR3 has 12 amino acids. This CDR3 reads CATRGLSYEQYF. The DNA for the CDR3 is TGTGCCACCAGGGGCCTAAGCTACGAGCAGTACTTC.

This clone occurred a few times. V usage is TRBV19 and J usage is TRBJ1-1, with TRBD1 matching over 8 bases. Trimming took 3 bases from V and 4 from J; bases not matched to a gene: 7. Germline V gives CDR1 LNHDA, CDR2 SQIVND (reference sequence). The CDR3 sequence is 15 residues long. The CDR3 here is CASSISTGGITEAFF. For the CDR3, the DNA is TGTGCCAGTAGTATTTCCACAGGGGGTATCACTGAAGCTTTCTTT.

This chain links TRBV7-2 with TRBJ2-1; 9 nucleotides agree with TRBD1. Looked up from germline, CDR1 is SGHTA and CDR2 is FQGNSA. The CDR3 contains 15 residues. V shed 5 bases, J shed 5 bases, and the junction held 7 bases outside the gene matches. The CDR3 nucleotides are TGTGCCAGCAGCCTAGTGGGGACAGGGCACAATGAGCAGTTCTTC. Its protein product is CASSLVGTGHNEQFF.

The genes are TRBV4-3 and TRBJ2-7; 11 nucleotides align to TRBD2. V dropped 0 bases and J dropped 4; count of bases not matched to a gene: 5. This CDR3 spans 16 amino acids. From germline, CDR1 is LGHNA and CDR2 YSLEER. The CDR3 DNA is TGCGCCAGCAGCCAAGACCAGGCTAGCGGGAGGTACGAGCAGTACTTC. It codes for CASSQDQASGRYEQYF.